Given below is one T cell receptor beta chain in context. Its specificity is not known. Other DNA sequences of this sample code for an identical CDR3. This entry comes from a study of cytomegalovirus exposure and HLA in healthy donors. General study findings and limits: Most TCR sequences showed up rarely, but some public TCRs showed up in many donors. Investigators reported 164 TCR beta chains as tied to cytomegalovirus. Compared with the approximately 670-donor mean, an Asian-associated ancestry cluster reportedly had fewer N-insertions, according to a later analysis.

The PCR ran on 60 Vbeta and 13 Jbeta primers. The authors' processing: Counted up in a later analysis, unique TCR beta chains came to approximately 77 million, with roughly 11 million shared. This table comes from immunoSEQ multiplex PCR, and its TCRdb copy is limited to in-frame clones, with some not included. D and trimming come from the DNA, and the V and J calls and clone size come from that table. The sample lists 150,000 to 200,000 clones; 87% were seen once. Germline V gives CDR1 MNHEY, CDR2 SMNVEV (reference sequence). V lost 3 bases and J 8 bases, leaving 13 bases between the germline ends. The CDR3 is 13 residues long.

This receptor was identified in a girl under three years old in good health and CMV-seronegative. This chain joins TRBV27 and TRBJ1-2; no reliable D call. The sample consisted of PBMCs. The CDR3 loop reads CASSFGERGGYTF. The CDR3 region has the DNA TGTGCCAGCAGTTTTGGAGAGAGAGGAGGCTACACCTTC.